This TCR beta chain was obtained from a study of cytomegalovirus exposure and HLA in healthy donors. Generated by immunoSEQ multiplex PCR, the TCRdb table keeps only in-frame clones and is missing some. The table lists 200,000 to 300,000 clones, about nine tenths of them singletons. Whole-study results and caveats: The study listed roughly 160 cytomegalovirus-associated TCR beta chains.

With V trimmed by 5 bases and J by 2 bases, 7 bases remained unmatched. Germline V gene sequence: CDR1 SQVTM, CDR2 ANQGSEA. This CDR3 region has 14 residues. In regard to this clone: Its matching antigen is unknown.

Sequences were obtained from PBMCs. V gene TRBV29-1 combines with J gene TRBJ2-3; TRBD2 aligns across 7 bases. This clonotype originated in a woman in her twenties or thirties in good health and CMV-seronegative. As DNA, the CDR3 is TGCAGCGTTTGGGGGGGGAGTTACACAGATACGCAGTATTTT. Amino acid sequence: CSVWGGSYTDTQYF.